These 11 T cell receptor beta chains came from one sample sequenced in a study of cytomegalovirus exposure and HLA in healthy donors. The PCR used 60 Vbeta and 13 Jbeta primers. Assay: immunoSEQ multiplex PCR; the TCRdb copy retains only in-frame clones and omits some. The sample carries some 130,000 clones, 79% recorded once. Sequencing was done on a sample of PBMCs. Receptor source: a middle-aged man in good health and CMV-seropositive.

Comments on this clone: The junction shows a germline mismatch at one end, possibly a read error. The chain recombines TRBV19 with TRBJ2-2; 11 nucleotides line up with TRBD2. Germline V gene sequence: CDR1 LNHDA, CDR2 SQIVND (reference sequence). The CDR3 is 17 amino acids. The CDR3 region is CASSIRVRTSGHRGAVF. The CDR3 bases are TGTGCCAGTAGTATCAGGGTACGGACTAGCGGGCACCGGGGAGCTGTTTTT.

This sequence joins TRBV6-6 and TRBJ2-5; 11 bases are shared with TRBD2. This CDR3 has 16 residues. V lost 4 bases and J lost 5; bases outside the gene matches: 9. Germline V lookup: CDR1 MNHNY, CDR2 SVGAGI (reference sequence). CDR3 region: CASSLLAGGPFETQYF. The CDR3, as DNA: TGTGCCAGCAGTTTATTAGCGGGAGGGCCGTTTGAGACCCAGTACTTC.

The J gene is TRBJ1-4, the V gene TRBV5-1, with a possible D match to TRBD1 (5 bases). Looked up from germline, CDR1 is SGHRS and CDR2 is YFSETQ. CDR3 length equals 15 residues. The V end lost 2 bases, the J end lost 0 bases, and 8 bases lay between the germline ends. CDR3 nucleotides: TGCGCCAGCAGCTTACAGGAATCAACTAATGAAAAACTGTTTTTT. Translating it yields CASSLQESTNEKLFF.

This clone has a single count. The V call is TRBV28, the J call TRBJ1-2, with 7 bases aligning to TRBD1. Unmatched junction bases numbered 12, after V lost 6 bases and J lost 5 bases. Per the germline V gene, CDR1 is MDHEN and CDR2 is SYDVKM. The CDR3 has 15 residues. CDR3 protein: CASRRTPGTEYGYTF. DNA for the CDR3: TGTGCCAGCAGAAGAACCCCCGGGACAGAATATGGCTACACCTTC.

The chain carries TRBV14 and TRBJ2-7; TRBD2 might be the D (5 bases). V was cut by 0 bases and J by 6 bases, with 9 bases left in between. Germline V CDR1 and CDR2: SGHDN, FVKESK. The CDR3 length is 13 residues. The CDR3 DNA sequence: TGTGCCAGCAGCCAAGACCTAGAGGGCGAGCAGTACTTC. Encoded protein: CASSQDLEGEQYF. Full variable domain (rest looked up from reference TRBV14 and TRBJ2-7): EAGVTQFPSHSVIEKGQTVTLRCDPISGHDNLYWYRRVMGKEIKFLLHFVKESKQDESGMPNNRFLAERTGGTYSTLKVQPAELEDSGVYFCASSQDLEGEQYFGPGTRLTVT.

This chain links TRBV27 with TRBJ1-1; tentatively, D is TRBD1 (5 bases). The CDR3 has 16 amino acids. Trimming pared 3 bases from V and 3 bases from J, leaving 17 bases between. Germline V gives CDR1 MNHEY, CDR2 SMNVEV (reference sequence). In DNA, the CDR3 is TGTGCCAGCAGTTTCGACCGGGACTTCTCGGACACTGAAGCTTTCTTT. This gives the protein CASSFDRDFSDTEAFF.

The CDR3 loop reads CASSTPRVQTPRTNTEAFF. Written as DNA, the CDR3 is TGTGCCAGCAGTACACCCAGGGTCCAAACCCCCCGAACGAACACTGAAGCTTTCTTT. This sequence joins TRBV6-4 and TRBJ1-1; tentative D call: TRBD1 (5 bases). Trimming left V 5 bases short and J 1 base short, with 26 bases between. The CDR3 is made up of 19 amino acids. Germline loops: CDR1 MRHNA, CDR2 SNTAGT.

The sample holds one count of this clone. The chain uses TRBV19 and TRBJ1-1; 10 bases align to TRBD1. The germline CDR1 and CDR2 sequences are LNHDA and SQIVND (reference sequence). V shed 7 bases, J shed 5 bases, and the junction held 4 bases outside the gene matches. The CDR3 is 13 amino acids. Here the CDR3 DNA reads TGTGCCAGTACACCGGGACAGGGGACTGAAGCTTTCTTT. Residues: CASTPGQGTEAFF.

The DNA for the CDR3 is TGTGCCAGCAGCTTAGGGGGGGTTGAGACCCAGTACTTC. The encoded protein is CASSLGGVETQYF. The J gene is TRBJ2-5, the V gene TRBV7-7; D perhaps matches TRBD2 (6 bases). The V gene lost 1 base and the J gene lost 5 bases, with 8 bases spanning the gap. The CDR3 is made up of 13 amino acids. Germline V gene sequence: CDR1 SSHAT, CDR2 FNYEAQ (reference sequence).

In regard to this clone: One junction end disagrees with the germline gene, perhaps due to a read error. The sample has other DNA sequences that encode this CDR3 too. The genes are TRBV28 and TRBJ2-7, with 8 bases fitting TRBD1. The CDR3 runs to 15 residues. CDR1 MDHEN and CDR2 SYDVKM come from the germline V gene. The CDR3 sequence: CASSPRDRRSYEQYF. CDR3 sequence (DNA): TGCGCCAGCAGTCCCCGGGACAGGAGATCCTACGAGCAGTACTTC.

The V and J genes are TRBV27 and TRBJ2-2, with TRBD2 matching over 11 bases. J gave up 7 bases and V 7 bases, and 11 bases lay outside the gene matches. CDR3 length equals 16 residues. Germline assignment: CDR1 MNHEY and CDR2 SMNVEV (reference sequence). The CDR3 nucleotides read TGTGCCAGCAAATACTCAGGAACTAGCGGGAGCGGGGAGCTGTTTTTT. It codes for CASKYSGTSGSGELFF.